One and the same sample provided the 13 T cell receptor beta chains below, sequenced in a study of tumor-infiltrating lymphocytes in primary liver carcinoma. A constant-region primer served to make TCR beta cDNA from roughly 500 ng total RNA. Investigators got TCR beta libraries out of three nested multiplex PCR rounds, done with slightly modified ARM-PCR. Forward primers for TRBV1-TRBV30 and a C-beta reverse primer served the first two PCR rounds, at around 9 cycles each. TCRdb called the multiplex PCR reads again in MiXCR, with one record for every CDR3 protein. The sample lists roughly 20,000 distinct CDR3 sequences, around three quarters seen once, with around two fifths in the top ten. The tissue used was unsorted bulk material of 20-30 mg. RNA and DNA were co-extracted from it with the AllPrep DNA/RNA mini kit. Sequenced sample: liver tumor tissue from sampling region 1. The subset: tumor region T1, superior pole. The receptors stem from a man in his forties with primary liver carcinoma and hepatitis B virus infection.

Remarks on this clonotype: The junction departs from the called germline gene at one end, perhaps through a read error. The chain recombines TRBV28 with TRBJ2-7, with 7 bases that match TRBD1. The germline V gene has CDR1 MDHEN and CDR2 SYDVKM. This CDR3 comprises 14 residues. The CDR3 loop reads CASIRRGGSYKQYF. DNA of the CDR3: TGTGCCAGCATTCGGAGAGGGGGCTCCTACAAGCAGTACTTC.

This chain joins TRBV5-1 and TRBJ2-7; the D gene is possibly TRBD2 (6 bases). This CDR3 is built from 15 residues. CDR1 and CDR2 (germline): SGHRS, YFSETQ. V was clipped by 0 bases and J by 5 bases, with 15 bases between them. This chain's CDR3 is CASSLVAGGPNEQYF. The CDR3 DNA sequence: TGCGCCAGCAGCTTGGTAGCAGGAGGGCCAAACGAGCAGTACTTC.

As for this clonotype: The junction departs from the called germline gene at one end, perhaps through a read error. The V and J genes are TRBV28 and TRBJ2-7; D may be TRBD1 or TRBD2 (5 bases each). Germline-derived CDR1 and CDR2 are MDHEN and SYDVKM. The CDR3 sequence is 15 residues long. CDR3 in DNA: TGTGCCAGCAGTAAACGAAGTTTGGGACCGTACGAGCAATACTTC. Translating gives CASSKRSLGPYEQYF. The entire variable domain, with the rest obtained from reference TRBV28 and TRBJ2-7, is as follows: DVKVTQSSRYLVKRTGEKVFLECVQDMDHENMFWYRQDPGLGLRLIYFSYDVKMKEKGDIPEGYSVSREKKERFSLILESASTNQTSMYLCASSKRSLGPYEQYFGPGTRLTVT.

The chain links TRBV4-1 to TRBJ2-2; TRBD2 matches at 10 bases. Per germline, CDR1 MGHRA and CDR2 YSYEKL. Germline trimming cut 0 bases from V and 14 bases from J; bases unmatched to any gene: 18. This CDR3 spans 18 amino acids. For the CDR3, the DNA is TGCGCCAGCAGCCAAGACAGCGGGGGGGCGTGGTACGCCGGGAAACTGTTTTTT. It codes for CASSQDSGGAWYAGKLFF.

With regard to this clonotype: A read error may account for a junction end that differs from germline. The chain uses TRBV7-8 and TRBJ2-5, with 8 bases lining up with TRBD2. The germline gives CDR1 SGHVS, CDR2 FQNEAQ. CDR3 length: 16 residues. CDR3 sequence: CASSLEKAGAQETQYF. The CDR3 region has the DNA TGTGCCAGCAGTTTAGAAAAAGCGGGAGCCCAAGAGACCCAGTACTTC. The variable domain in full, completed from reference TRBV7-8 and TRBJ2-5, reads GAGVSQSPRYKVAKRGQDVALRCDPISGHVSLFWYQQALGQGPEFLTYFQNEAQLDKSGLPSDRFFAERPEGSVSTLKIQRTQQEDSAVYLCASSLEKAGAQETQYFGPGTRLLVL.

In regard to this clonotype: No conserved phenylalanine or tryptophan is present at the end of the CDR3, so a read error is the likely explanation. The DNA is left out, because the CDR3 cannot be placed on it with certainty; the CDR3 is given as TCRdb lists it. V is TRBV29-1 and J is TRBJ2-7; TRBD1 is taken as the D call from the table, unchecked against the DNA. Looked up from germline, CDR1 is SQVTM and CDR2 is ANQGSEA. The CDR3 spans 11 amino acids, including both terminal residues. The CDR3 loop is CSTRVVDEQHS.

The CDR3 sequence is CASTTTSGGSYEQYF. CDR3 nucleotide sequence: TGCGCCAGCACTACGACTAGCGGGGGCTCCTACGAGCAGTACTTC. The chain employs TRBV5-1 and TRBJ2-7; 12 bases align to TRBD2. This CDR3 contains 15 residues. V lost 6 bases and J lost 0; bases outside the gene matches: 4. Germline assignment: CDR1 SGHRS and CDR2 YFSETQ.

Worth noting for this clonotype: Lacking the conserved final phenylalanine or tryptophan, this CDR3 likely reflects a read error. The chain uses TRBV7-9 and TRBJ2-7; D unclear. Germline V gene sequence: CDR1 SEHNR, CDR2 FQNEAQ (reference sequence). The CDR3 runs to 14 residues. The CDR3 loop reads CVSTPAGEIYEQYY. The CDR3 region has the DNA TGTGTCAGCACCCCGGCAGGAGAAATCTACGAGCAGTACTAC.

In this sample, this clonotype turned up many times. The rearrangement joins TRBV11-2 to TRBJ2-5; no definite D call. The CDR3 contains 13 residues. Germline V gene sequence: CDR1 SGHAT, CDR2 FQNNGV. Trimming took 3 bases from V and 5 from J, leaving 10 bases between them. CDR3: CASSLMMLETQYF. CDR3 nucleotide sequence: TGTGCCAGCAGCTTGATGATGTTGGAGACCCAGTACTTC.

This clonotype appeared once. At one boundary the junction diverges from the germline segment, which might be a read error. CDR3 residues: CASSLDGSGGTSYNEQFF. For the CDR3, the DNA is TGCGCCAGCAGCTTGGACGGTAGCGGGGGTACGTCCTACAATGAACAGTTCTTC. V and J are TRBV5-1 and TRBJ2-1; 9 bases fit TRBD2. Germline CDR1 is SGHRS and CDR2 is YFSETQ. CDR3 length equals 18 residues.

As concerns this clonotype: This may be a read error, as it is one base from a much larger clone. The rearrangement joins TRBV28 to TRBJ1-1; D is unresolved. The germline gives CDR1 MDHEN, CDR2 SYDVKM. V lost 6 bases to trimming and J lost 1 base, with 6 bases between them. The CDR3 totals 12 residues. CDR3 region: CASRLPNTEAFF. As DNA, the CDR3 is TGTGCCAGCAGGCTGCCGAACACTGAAGCTTTCTTT.

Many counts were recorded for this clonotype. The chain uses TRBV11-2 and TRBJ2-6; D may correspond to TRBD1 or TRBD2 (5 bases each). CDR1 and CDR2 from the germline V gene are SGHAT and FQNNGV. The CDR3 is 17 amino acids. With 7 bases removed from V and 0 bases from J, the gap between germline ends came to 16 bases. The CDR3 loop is CASKRIGTPSGANVLTF. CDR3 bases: TGTGCCAGCAAAAGGATAGGGACCCCCTCTGGGGCCAACGTCCTGACTTTC.

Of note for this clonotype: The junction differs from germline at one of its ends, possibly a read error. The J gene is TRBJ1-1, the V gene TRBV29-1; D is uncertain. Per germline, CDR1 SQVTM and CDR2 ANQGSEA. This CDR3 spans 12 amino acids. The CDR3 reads CSIDRGQSEVIF. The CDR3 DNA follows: TGCAGCATTGATCGAGGGCAGTCTGAAGTTATCTTT.